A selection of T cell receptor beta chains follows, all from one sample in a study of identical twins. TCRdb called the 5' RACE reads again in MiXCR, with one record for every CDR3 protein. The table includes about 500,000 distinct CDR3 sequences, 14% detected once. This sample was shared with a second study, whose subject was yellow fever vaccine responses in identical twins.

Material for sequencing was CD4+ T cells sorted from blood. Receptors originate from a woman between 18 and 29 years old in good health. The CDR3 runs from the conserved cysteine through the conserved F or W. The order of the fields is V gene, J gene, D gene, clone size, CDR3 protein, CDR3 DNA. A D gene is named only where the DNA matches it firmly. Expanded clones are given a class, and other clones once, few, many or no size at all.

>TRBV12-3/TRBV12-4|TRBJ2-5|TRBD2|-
CASSLGTSVIQETQYF
TGTGCCAGCAGCCTAGGGACTAGCGTGATCCAAGAGACCCAGTACTTC
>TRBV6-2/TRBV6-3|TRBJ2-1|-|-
CASRRGLPLYNEQFF
TGTGCCAGCAGGCGGGGACTTCCTCTCTACAATGAGCAGTTCTTC
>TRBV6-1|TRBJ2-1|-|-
CAGREGAREQFF
TGTGCCGGTAGGGAGGGGGCGCGCGAGCAGTTCTTC
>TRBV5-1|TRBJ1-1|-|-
CASRLVERDTQAFF
TGCGCCAGCAGACTCGTCGAAAGGGACACACAAGCTTTCTTT
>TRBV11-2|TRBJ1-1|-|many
CASSQERGLNTEAFF
TGTGCCAGCAGCCAGGAAAGGGGATTGAACACTGAAGCTTTCTTT
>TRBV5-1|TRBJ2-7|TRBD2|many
CASPKRETSPYEQYF
TGCGCCAGCCCAAAGCGGGAGACCAGCCCCTACGAGCAGTACTTC
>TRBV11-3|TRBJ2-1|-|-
CASSYRDYNNNEQFF
TGTGCCAGCAGCTACAGGGATTACAACAACAATGAGCAGTTCTTC
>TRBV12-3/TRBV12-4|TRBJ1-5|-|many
CASSFQAGNQPQHF
TGTGCCAGCAGTTTCCAGGCCGGGAATCAGCCCCAGCATTTT
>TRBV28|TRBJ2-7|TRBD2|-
CASSLNLRGETSYEQYF
TGTGCCAGCAGTTTAAATCTCCGGGGGGAGACCTCCTACGAGCAGTACTTC
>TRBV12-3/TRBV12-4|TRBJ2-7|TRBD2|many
CATNRGGNSYEQYF
TGTGCCACCAACCGGGGGGGGAACTCCTACGAGCAGTACTTC
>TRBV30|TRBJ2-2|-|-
CAWRGGADRASGELFF
TGTGCCTGGAGGGGGGGGGCGGACAGGGCCAGCGGGGAGCTGTTTTTT
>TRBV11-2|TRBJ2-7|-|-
CASSPSRGPYEQYF
TGTGCCAGCAGCCCCTCCCGCGGCCCCTACGAGCAGTACTTC
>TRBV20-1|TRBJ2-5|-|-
CSASRIQETQYF
TGCAGTGCTAGCAGAATCCAAGAGACCCAGTACTTC
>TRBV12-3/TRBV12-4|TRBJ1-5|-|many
CASSFGGIGNQPQHF
TGTGCCAGCAGTTTTGGGGGGATAGGCAATCAGCCCCAGCATTTT
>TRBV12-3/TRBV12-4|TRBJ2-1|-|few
CASSPGTPYTNEQFF
TGTGCCAGCAGCCCGGGGACCCCCTATACCAATGAGCAGTTCTTC
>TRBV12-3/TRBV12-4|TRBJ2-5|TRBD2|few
CASSLRSGGVQETQYF
TGTGCCAGCAGTTTAAGGAGCGGGGGGGTCCAAGAGACCCAGTACTTC
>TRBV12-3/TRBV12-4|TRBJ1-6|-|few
CASSPTVHNSPLHF
TGTGCCAGCAGCCCGACAGTGCATAATTCACCCCTCCACTTT
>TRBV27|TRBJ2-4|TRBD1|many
CASSAFRDRGDIQYF
TGTGCCAGCAGTGCCTTCCGGGACAGGGGAGACATTCAGTACTTC
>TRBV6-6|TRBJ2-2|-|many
CASSYQGLRELFF
TGTGCCAGCAGTTACCAGGGGCTCAGGGAGCTGTTTTTT
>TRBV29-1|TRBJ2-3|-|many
CSVEGGTDTQYF
TGCAGCGTTGAAGGGGGGACAGATACGCAGTATTTT
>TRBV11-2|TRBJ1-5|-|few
CASSLVGSGQDSNQPQHF
TGTGCCAGCAGCTTAGTAGGTTCAGGGCAGGACAGCAATCAGCCCCAGCATTTT
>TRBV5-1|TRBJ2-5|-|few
CASSFDGSAGETQYF
TGCGCCAGCAGCTTTGATGGGAGCGCGGGAGAGACCCAGTACTTC
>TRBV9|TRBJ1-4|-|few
CASSVGGVKEKLFF
TGTGCCAGCAGCGTAGGAGGGGTAAAGGAAAAACTGTTTTTT
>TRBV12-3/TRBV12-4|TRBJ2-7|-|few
CASSLQVDYEQYF
TGTGCCAGCAGTTTACAGGTCGACTACGAGCAGTACTTC
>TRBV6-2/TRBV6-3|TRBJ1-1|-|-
CASSMSRYAETFF
TGTGCCAGCAGCATGAGCAGGTATGCTGAAACTTTCTTT
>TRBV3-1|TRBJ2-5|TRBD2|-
CASQRGGETQYF
TGTGCCAGCCAGCGGGGGGGAGAGACCCAGTACTTC
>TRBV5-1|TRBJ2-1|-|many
CASSLEGGSLYNEQFF
TGCGCCAGCAGCTTGGAGGGGGGTTCCCTATACAATGAGCAGTTCTTC
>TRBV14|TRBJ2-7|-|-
CASSQGGVFEQYF
TGTGCCAGCAGCCAAGGAGGGGTTTTCGAGCAGTACTTC
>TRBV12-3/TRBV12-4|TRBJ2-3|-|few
CASRVRRGRTGAESTDTQYF
TGTGCCAGCAGAGTCCGGAGGGGTCGAACGGGAGCGGAGAGCACAGATACGCAGTATTTT
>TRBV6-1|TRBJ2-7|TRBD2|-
CASRGLAGYEQYF
TGTGCCAGCAGGGGACTAGCTGGGTACGAGCAGTACTTC
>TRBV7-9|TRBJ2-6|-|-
CASSLGGTNVLTF
TGTGCCAGCAGCTTAGGGGGAACCAACGTCCTGACTTTC
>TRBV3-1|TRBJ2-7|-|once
CASSQVVGEQYF
TGTGCCAGCAGCCAAGTCGTGGGAGAGCAGTACTTC
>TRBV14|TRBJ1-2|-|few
CASSQDFGAGGYTF
TGTGCCAGCAGCCAAGATTTCGGAGCGGGTGGCTACACCTTC
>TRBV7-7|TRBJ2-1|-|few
CASSFARGNEQFF
TGTGCTAGCAGCTTCGCCAGGGGCAATGAGCAGTTCTTC
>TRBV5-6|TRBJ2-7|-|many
CASSLTGYLPYEQYF
TGTGCCAGCAGCTTAACAGGGTATTTACCCTACGAGCAGTACTTC
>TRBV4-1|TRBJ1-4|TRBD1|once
CASGVQGGEKLFF
TGCGCCAGCGGCGTACAGGGGGGCGAAAAACTGTTTTTT
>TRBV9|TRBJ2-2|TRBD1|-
CASSPTTGTGVTGELFF
TGTGCCAGCAGCCCTACGACCGGGACAGGGGTCACCGGGGAGCTGTTTTTT
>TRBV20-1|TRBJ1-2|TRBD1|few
CSARDRAGYTF
TGCAGTGCCAGGGACAGGGCCGGCTACACCTTC
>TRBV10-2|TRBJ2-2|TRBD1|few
CASSVTGGWNTGELFF
TGCGCCAGCAGCGTTACAGGGGGCTGGAACACCGGGGAGCTGTTTTTT
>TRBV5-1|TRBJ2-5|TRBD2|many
CASSSAGGAKEETQYF
TGCGCCAGCAGCTCCGCCGGGGGGGCGAAAGAAGAGACCCAGTACTTC
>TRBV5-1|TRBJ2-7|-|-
CASSLDSHSSYEQYF
TGCGCCAGCAGCTTGGACAGTCACAGCTCCTACGAGCAGTACTTC
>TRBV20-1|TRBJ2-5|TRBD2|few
CSALRLAGETQYF
TGCAGTGCTTTAAGACTAGCGGGAGAGACCCAGTACTTC
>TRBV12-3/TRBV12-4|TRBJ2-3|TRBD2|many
CASSLKAGGTDTQYF
TGTGCCAGCAGTTTAAAAGCGGGAGGCACAGATACGCAGTATTTT
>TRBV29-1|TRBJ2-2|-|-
CSVERGPELFF
TGCAGCGTTGAACGAGGACCCGAGCTGTTTTTT
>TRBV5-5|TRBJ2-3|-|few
CASSRGGQITDTQYF
TGTGCCAGCAGCCGAGGAGGACAGATCACAGATACGCAGTATTTT
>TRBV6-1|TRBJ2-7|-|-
CASSDLAAYEQYF
TGTGCCAGCAGTGATTTAGCGGCCTACGAGCAGTACTTC
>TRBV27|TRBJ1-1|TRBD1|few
CASRRTGVNTEAFF
TGTGCCAGCAGGAGGACAGGTGTTAACACTGAAGCTTTCTTT
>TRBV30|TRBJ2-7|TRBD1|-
CACTGAYEQYF
TGTGCCTGCACAGGGGCCTACGAGCAGTACTTC
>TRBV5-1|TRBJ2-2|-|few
CASSLAGRAAFGELFF
TGCGCCAGCAGCTTGGCCGGCAGGGCCGCTTTTGGGGAGCTGTTTTTT
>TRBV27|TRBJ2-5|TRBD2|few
CASSILGTSGGRETQYF
TGTGCCAGCAGCATCCTGGGGACTAGCGGGGGTCGTGAGACCCAGTACTTC
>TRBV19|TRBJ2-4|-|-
CASSIVVGFLAKNIQYF
TGTGCCAGTAGTATAGTGGTAGGGTTCTTAGCCAAAAACATTCAGTACTTC
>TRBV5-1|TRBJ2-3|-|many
CASSTGGAGIADTQYF
TGCGCCAGCAGCACCGGCGGGGCAGGGATCGCAGATACGCAGTATTTT
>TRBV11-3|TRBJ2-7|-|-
CASSSPLGGILGEQYF
TGTGCCAGCAGCTCCCCCCTCGGAGGAATATTGGGCGAGCAGTACTTC
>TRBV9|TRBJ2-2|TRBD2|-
CASSVGLAGGFGELFF
TGTGCCAGCAGCGTAGGACTAGCGGGGGGTTTCGGGGAGCTGTTTTTT
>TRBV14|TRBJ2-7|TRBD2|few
CASSHPPIDRSGRALYEQYF
TGTGCCAGCAGCCATCCGCCCATCGATAGGAGCGGGAGAGCTCTCTACGAGCAGTACTTC
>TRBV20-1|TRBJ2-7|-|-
CSAPLQNEQYF
TGCAGTGCTCCCTTACAAAACGAGCAGTACTTC
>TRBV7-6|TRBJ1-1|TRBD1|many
CASSFDRETEAFF
TGTGCCAGCAGCTTCGACAGGGAGACTGAAGCTTTCTTT